Listed below are T cell receptor beta chains from one sample, sequenced in a study of blood T cell repertoires in COVID-19. Here immunoSEQ multiplex PCR was the method, and the copy in TCRdb shows in-frame clones only, minus some. The data hold a few hundred thousand clones, with more than 75% observed a single time. The sequenced sample was PBMCs or T cells enriched from blood (not recorded which). The receptors stem from a woman in her 30s who had recovered from COVID-19. The CDR3 runs from the conserved cysteine through the conserved F or W. D genes are given only for firm matches. Size values are once, few and many counts, or a class for expanded clones, and some rows have none.

v_call: TRBV5-6; d_call: NA; clone_size: NA; j_call: TRBJ2-4; cdr3_nt: TGTGCCAGCAGCCTGGGGGCGGGGATAGCCAAAAACATTCAGTACTTC; cdr3_aa: CASSLGAGIAKNIQYF
v_call: TRBV28; d_call: NA; clone_size: once; j_call: TRBJ1-5; cdr3_nt: TGTGCCAGCAGTTTATTGGAGTTGGCGGATCAGCCCCAGCATTTT; cdr3_aa: CASSLLELADQPQHF
v_call: TRBV29-1; d_call: TRBD1; clone_size: NA; j_call: TRBJ1-2; cdr3_nt: TGCAGCGTTATGATAGACCCGGGACAGGGAGGAACCTATGGCTACACCTTC; cdr3_aa: CSVMIDPGQGGTYGYTF
v_call: TRBV3-1/TRBV3-2; d_call: TRBD2; clone_size: NA; j_call: TRBJ2-7; cdr3_nt: TGCGCCAGCAGCCAGGGAGGAGCGGGGGGATCTTCCTACGAGCAGTGCTTC; cdr3_aa: CASSQGGAGGSSYEQCF
v_call: TRBV18; d_call: NA; clone_size: NA; j_call: TRBJ1-2; cdr3_nt: TGTGCCAGCTCACTGGGCGAGACTAACTATGGCTACACCTTC; cdr3_aa: CASSLGETNYGYTF
v_call: TRBV7-9; d_call: NA; clone_size: NA; j_call: TRBJ1-2; cdr3_nt: TGTGCCAGCAGCTTAGCCGGAGGGAGGGGAAATGGCTACACCTTC; cdr3_aa: CASSLAGGRGNGYTF
v_call: TRBV30; d_call: NA; clone_size: NA; j_call: TRBJ1-3; cdr3_nt: TGTGCCTGGACCTTGCAGGGCATCTCTGGAAACACCATATATTTT; cdr3_aa: CAWTLQGISGNTIYF
v_call: TRBV7-2; d_call: NA; clone_size: NA; j_call: TRBJ1-5; cdr3_nt: TGTGCCAGCAGCCTGAAAGGGGCTAGCAATCAGCCCCAGCATTTT; cdr3_aa: CASSLKGASNQPQHF
v_call: TRBV29-1; d_call: TRBD2; clone_size: NA; j_call: TRBJ2-5; cdr3_nt: TGCAGCGTTTTCGGACTAGCGGGGAACCAAGAGACCCAGTACTTC; cdr3_aa: CSVFGLAGNQETQYF
v_call: TRBV2; d_call: NA; clone_size: NA; j_call: TRBJ1-6; cdr3_nt: TGTGCCAGCAAGACAGCAACCAGCTCCTATAATTCACCCCTCCACTTT; cdr3_aa: CASKTATSSYNSPLHF